This T cell receptor (beta chain) was found in a study of CD8 T cells in Susac syndrome (dated by TCRdb to about 2019). Regarding the research as a whole: Repertoire sequencing was used to test whether CD8+ T cell activation and differentiation in Susac syndrome was antigen driven. Clonality of the CD8+ T cell repertoire was compared between about a dozen healthy donors, roughly 14 Susac syndrome patients and roughly 16 multiple sclerosis patients.

RNA was extracted using the RNeasy kit, and roughly 0.5 to 1 ug of the RNA was reverse transcribed with random hexamers. The immunoSEQ multiplex PCR assay, which covers 54 Vbeta and 13 Jbeta segments, was used to amplify TCR beta CDR3 regions. PCR amplification bias was corrected using a synthetic template baseline for primer optimization and computational correction. The authors' analysis ran thus. Reads were annotated to V, D and J genes per IMGT and analyzed with immunoSEQ Analyzer, keeping only productive sequences. To calculate clonality, Shannon entropy was normalized by log2 of the number of productive unique sequences and then subtracted from one. Public and private clones were assessed among the 100 most prevalent clones of each patient and control. Clones were defined as Susac-specific when absent from the healthy and MS cohorts, from roughly 1,100 published viral clones and from other ImmuneACCESS disease sequences. Through fastp at Q25 and MiXCR, TCRdb rebuilt clones from the public reads, retaining in-frame beta chains. Every distinct CDR3 protein forms one entry, paired with its most common genes and DNA. These V and J calls originate from TCRdb's pipeline instead of the authors' own analysis. The sample includes 60,000 to 75,000 distinct CDR3 sequences, with around 93% observed a single time. Clones ranked in the top ten supply 0.2% to 0.25% of the sample.

Turning to this clonotype: The clone's antigen remains unknown. Base qualities are missing; no much larger clone stands one base away.

CDR1 and CDR2, looked up from the germline V gene, are LGHNA and YSLEER. Unmatched junction bases come to 1, with V trimmed by 3 bases and J by 4 bases. The CDR3 runs 13 residues from the cysteine to the phenylalanine. The retained sequence is limited to the CDR3, 39 bases, with the frame set at the first base. General conclusions and limits of the study: The number of individuals in the TCR sequencing and HLA analysis was recognized as being relatively small.

High-throughput TCR beta sequencing profiled peripheral blood CD8+ and CD4+ T cells from healthy donors, Susac syndrome patients and multiple sclerosis patients. Healthy donors were age- and sex-matched controls. Bulk CD8+ and CD4+ T cells were purified by magnetic negative isolation, while CD8+ TEMRA cells were enriched using FACS. Blood was drawn into EDTA tubes, processed within 24 hours, and PBMCs were isolated by density gradient centrifugation. PBMCs intended for TCR sequencing were cryopreserved in liquid nitrogen and were subsequently thawed in a 37 degrees C water bath. A purity of at least 90% was achieved for sorted or isolated CD4+, CD8+ and CD8+ TEMRA cells.

The sequence derives from a human donor in good health. The material sequenced was CD8+ T cells from PBMCs. The chain is made from TRBV4-3 and TRBJ2-5; TRBD1 matches 8 bases in the middle. The DNA is as follows: TGCGCCAGCAGCCACAGGGGGCGAGAGACCCAGTACTTC. It codes for CASSHRGRETQYF.